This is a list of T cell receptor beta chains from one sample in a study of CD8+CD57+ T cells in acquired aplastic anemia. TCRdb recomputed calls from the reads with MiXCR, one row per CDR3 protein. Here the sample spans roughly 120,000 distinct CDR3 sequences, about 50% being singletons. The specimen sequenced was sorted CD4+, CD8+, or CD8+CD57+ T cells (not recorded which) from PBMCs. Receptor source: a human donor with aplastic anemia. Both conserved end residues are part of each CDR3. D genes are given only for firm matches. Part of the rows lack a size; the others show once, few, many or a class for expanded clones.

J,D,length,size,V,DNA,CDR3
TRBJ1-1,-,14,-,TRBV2,TGTGCCAGCAGTTTATCTGGGCCGTCTGCTGAAGCTTTCTTT,CASSLSGPSAEAFF
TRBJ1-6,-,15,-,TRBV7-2,TGTGCCAGCAGCTTAGCGGCTGTAACCAATTCACCCCTCCACTTT,CASSLAAVTNSPLHF
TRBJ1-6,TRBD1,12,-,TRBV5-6,TGTGCCAGCAGCTCCGACAGGGGGGGTCTCCACTTT,CASSSDRGGLHF
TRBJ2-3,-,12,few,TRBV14,TGTGCCAGCAGCTTGAGTAGAGATACGCAGTATTTT,CASSLSRDTQYF
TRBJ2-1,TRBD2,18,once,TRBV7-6,TGTGCCAGCAGCAAAGGACTAGCGGGGGGGCGATCTATCAATGAGCAGTTCTTC,CASSKGLAGGRSINEQFF
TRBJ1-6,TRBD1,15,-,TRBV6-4,TGTGCCAGCAGTGACCTTCCAGGGGGCCTTTCACCCCTCCACTTT,CASSDLPGGLSPLHF
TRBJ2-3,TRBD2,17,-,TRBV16,TGTGCCAGCAGCCAATCGACGCTAGCGGGGGGATCAGATACGCAGTATTTT,CASSQSTLAGGSDTQYF
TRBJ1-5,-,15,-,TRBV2,TGTGCCAGCAGTGAAGCGCCGAGGAAAAATCAGCCCCAGCATTTT,CASSEAPRKNQPQHF
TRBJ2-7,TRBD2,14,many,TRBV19,TGTGCCAGTAGTATCTCACTAGCGGGGGACGAGCAGTACTTC,CASSISLAGDEQYF
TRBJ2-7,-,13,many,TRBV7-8,TGTGCCAGCAGCTTGGTATCGGACGGCGAGCAGTACTTC,CASSLVSDGEQYF
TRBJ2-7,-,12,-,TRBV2,TGTGCCAGCAGTGAAACGGCTAATGAGCAGTACTTC,CASSETANEQYF
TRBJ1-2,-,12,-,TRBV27,TGTGCCAGCAGAACAGGGTACTATGGCTACACCTTC,CASRTGYYGYTF
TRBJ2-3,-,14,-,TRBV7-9,TGTGCCAGCAGCTCCCCCCCCTCCACAGATACGCAGTATTTT,CASSSPPSTDTQYF
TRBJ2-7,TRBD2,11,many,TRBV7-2,TGTGCCAGCAGCGGCGGGGGCGAGCAGTACTTC,CASSGGGEQYF
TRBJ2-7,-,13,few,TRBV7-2,TGTGCCAGCAGCTTAGGAGGGACGGACGAGCAGTACTTC,CASSLGGTDEQYF
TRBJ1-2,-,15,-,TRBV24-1,TGTGCCACCAGTGATGTTTCCGGGACCTACTATGGCTACACCTTC,CATSDVSGTYYGYTF
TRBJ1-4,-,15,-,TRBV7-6,TGTGCCAGCAGCTTAGCGCCCTCGTCGTATGAAAAACTGTTTTTT,CASSLAPSSYEKLFF
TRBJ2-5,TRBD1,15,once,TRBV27,TGTGCCAGCAGTGCCGGGACAGGGGGGAGGGAGACCCAGTACTTC,CASSAGTGGRETQYF
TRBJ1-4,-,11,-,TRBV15,TGTGCCACCAGCAGTTATGAAAAACTGTTTTTT,CATSSYEKLFF
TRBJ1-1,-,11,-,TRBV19,TGTGCCAGTAGTATAGGGATTGAAGCTTTCTTT,CASSIGIEAFF
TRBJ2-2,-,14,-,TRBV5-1,TGCGCCAGCAGCTGGGTGAGCAACACCGGGGAGCTGTTTTTT,CASSWVSNTGELFF
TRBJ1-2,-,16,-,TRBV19,TGTGCCAGTAGTAAGGTGACCGCTCCGACTAACTATGGCTACACCTTC,CASSKVTAPTNYGYTF
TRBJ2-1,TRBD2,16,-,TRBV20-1,TGCAGTGCTTTGGGCACGGGACTAGCGGGAAACAATGAGCAGATCTTC,CSALGTGLAGNNEQIF
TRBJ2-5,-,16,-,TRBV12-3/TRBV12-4,TGTGCCAGCAGTCCCGACTGGGTAAGGGGCCAAGAGACCCAGTACTTC,CASSPDWVRGQETQYF
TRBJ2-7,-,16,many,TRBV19,TGTGCCAGTAGTTGGGGGACGGGGCGGCTCTCCTACGAGCAGTACTTC,CASSWGTGRLSYEQYF
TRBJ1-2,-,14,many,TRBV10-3,TGTGCCATCGGCAATGGGGGGGCGGGCTATGGCTACACCTTC,CAIGNGGAGYGYTF
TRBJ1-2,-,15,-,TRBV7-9,TGTGCCAGCAGCTTAGCCCAGGGTAGAGACTATGGCTATACCTTC,CASSLAQGRDYGYTF
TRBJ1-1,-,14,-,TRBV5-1,TGCGCCAGCAGCTTGGGCGGCGGATCCTACGAAGCTTTCTTT,CASSLGGGSYEAFF
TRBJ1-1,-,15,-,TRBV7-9,TGTGCCAGCAGCCCCTTGGCGGGCAGGGACTACGAAGCTTTCTTT,CASSPLAGRDYEAFF